These T cell receptor beta chains were read from a single sample in a study of T-cell reconstitution after alpha-beta-depleted transplantation in children. TCRdb recomputed calls from the PCR reads with MiXCR, one row per CDR3 protein. The sample lists 300,000 to 400,000 distinct CDR3 sequences, about a quarter occurring once. Sequenced here: PBMCs, mostly from graft donor cells, sampled 180 days after TCRalphabeta/CD19-depleted stem cell transplant. Receptor source: a male patient younger than 18 who had a stem cell transplant for acute lymphoblastic leukemia, so the T cells may come from the graft donor. Each CDR3 is given with its conserved first and last residue. D genes are given only for firm matches. Clone size is stated in some rows and not others, as once, few, many or a class when expanded.

v_gene	j_gene	d_gene	abundance	CDR3aa	CDR3nt
TRBV24-1	TRBJ2-5	.	.	CATKQGETQYF	TGTGCCACCAAACAGGGAGAGACCCAGTACTTC
TRBV9	TRBJ2-3	.	.	CASSVVPQPSTDTQYF	TGTGCCAGCAGCGTAGTCCCCCAACCTAGCACAGATACGCAGTATTTT
TRBV27	TRBJ2-6	.	.	CASSFRGVFQGSGANVLTF	TGTGCCAGCAGTTTTCGAGGGGTTTTCCAGGGCTCTGGGGCCAACGTCCTGACTTTC
TRBV7-6	TRBJ2-3	.	.	CASSYPAYTDTQYF	TGTGCCAGCAGCTACCCAGCCTACACAGATACGCAGTATTTT
TRBV9	TRBJ2-3	.	.	CASSPLYTPTDTQYF	TGTGCCAGCAGCCCTCTTTACACCCCCACAGATACGCAGTATTTT
TRBV9	TRBJ2-4	TRBD2	.	CASSVVLGGTTDIQYF	TGTGCCAGCAGCGTAGTGTTGGGGGGGACCACAGACATTCAGTACTTC
TRBV20-1	TRBJ2-4	TRBD1	few	CSASHRGKNIQYF	TGCAGTGCTAGCCACAGGGGCAAAAACATTCAGTACTTC
TRBV7-9	TRBJ2-1	TRBD2	few	CASSLAPLAATYNEQFF	TGTGCCAGCAGCTTAGCGCCCCTAGCGGCCACCTACAATGAGCAGTTCTTC
TRBV15	TRBJ2-7	TRBD2	few	CATSIPRLANSYEQYF	TGTGCCACCTCTATCCCCCGACTAGCCAACTCCTACGAGCAGTACTTC
TRBV5-1	TRBJ2-7	.	few	CASSLIVQGNIILFSYEQYF	TGCGCCAGCAGCTTGATCGTCCAGGGGAACATCATACTCTTCTCCTACGAGCAGTACTTC
TRBV11-2	TRBJ2-1	TRBD2	.	CASSLASGNEQFF	TGTGCCAGCAGCTTGGCTAGCGGCAATGAGCAGTTCTTC
TRBV5-1	TRBJ1-1	.	.	CASSLGGLSNTEAFF	TGCGCCAGCAGCTTGGGAGGCTTATCGAACACTGAAGCTTTCTTT
TRBV5-1	TRBJ2-7	.	.	CASSLAPAFKYEQYF	TGCGCCAGCAGCTTGGCACCAGCTTTCAAATACGAGCAGTACTTC
TRBV5-1	TRBJ1-3	TRBD1	few	CASSGGGVGNTIYF	TGCGCCAGCAGTGGAGGGGGCGTTGGAAACACCATATATTTT
TRBV7-3	TRBJ1-1	TRBD1	few	CASSLSRTGNTEAFF	TGTGCCAGCAGCTTAAGCCGGACAGGTAACACTGAAGCTTTCTTT
TRBV29-1	TRBJ2-1	.	few	CSVVRGPANEQFF	TGCAGCGTTGTCAGGGGACCAGCCAATGAGCAGTTCTTC
TRBV24-1	TRBJ2-1	.	many	CATSDLRDEQFF	TGTGCCACCAGTGATTTAAGGGATGAGCAGTTCTTC
TRBV14	TRBJ2-2	TRBD1	.	CASSQDQGTGSTGELFF	TGTGCCAGCAGCCAAGATCAGGGGACAGGGAGCACCGGGGAGCTGTTTTTT
TRBV7-9	TRBJ2-7	.	.	CASSPYRDLEGYEQYF	TGTGCCAGCAGCCCCTACCGGGACTTGGAGGGCTACGAGCAGTACTTC
TRBV27	TRBJ2-7	.	.	CASSLSRGQGAYEQYF	TGTGCCAGCAGTTTATCCCGAGGTCAGGGAGCCTACGAGCAGTACTTC
TRBV5-1	TRBJ1-4	.	.	CASSFEPPPNEKLFF	TGCGCCAGCAGCTTCGAACCGCCCCCTAATGAAAAACTGTTTTTT
TRBV5-1	TRBJ2-1	TRBD2	few	CASSLERASGGWSSYNEQFF	TGCGCCAGCAGCTTGGAACGGGCTAGCGGGGGGTGGAGCTCCTACAATGAGCAGTTCTTC
TRBV20-1	TRBJ2-7	TRBD1	few	CSAPPTGGEQYF	TGCAGTGCGCCTCCTACAGGGGGCGAGCAGTACTTC
TRBV12-3/TRBV12-4	TRBJ1-4	.	.	CASSPSRGAKTNEKLFF	TGTGCCAGCAGTCCGAGTAGGGGGGCAAAGACTAATGAAAAACTGTTTTTT
TRBV12-3/TRBV12-4	TRBJ2-5	.	.	CASSLPQGRETQYF	TGTGCCAGCAGTCTCCCACAGGGTAGAGAGACCCAGTACTTC
TRBV29-1	TRBJ2-7	.	many	CSAADSISLDF	TGCAGCGCAGCCGACAGCATCTCCCTGGACTTC
TRBV3-1	TRBJ2-1	.	.	CASSQTYPYNEQFF	TGTGCCAGCAGCCAAACCTATCCCTACAATGAGCAGTTCTTC
TRBV9	TRBJ2-3	TRBD2	.	CASSVAGTSPDTQYF	TGTGCCAGCAGCGTAGCGGGGACTAGCCCAGATACGCAGTATTTT
TRBV7-2	TRBJ1-1	.	few	CASSFGRRRAEAFF	TGTGCCAGCAGCTTTGGCAGGAGGAGGGCTGAAGCTTTCTTT
TRBV6-1	TRBJ2-5	.	.	CASSPQGRWETQYF	TGTGCCAGCAGTCCACAGGGGAGGTGGGAGACCCAGTACTTC
TRBV7-2	TRBJ2-5	TRBD2	.	CASSPSWGRRGGETQYF	TGTGCCAGCAGCCCTAGCTGGGGTCGGCGGGGGGGAGAGACCCAGTACTTC